The clone carrying this TCR beta chain has at least ten counts. This record comes from a study of neurological immune-mediated disorders. Regarding time point: technical triplicate 1. One entry per CDR3 protein results from TCRdb running MiXCR on the 5' RACE reads. The sample includes 35,000 to 40,000 distinct CDR3 sequences, around 10% of them seen just once. Trimming pared 5 bases from V and 3 bases from J, leaving 30 bases between. The CDR3 is made up of 20 amino acids. Germline lookup yields CDR1 SGHNT and CDR2 YENEEA. This chain connects TRBV11-3 to TRBJ2-3, with D tentatively TRBD2 (5 bases). The specimen was PBMCs. This TCR derives from a man aged 55 to 70 with HTLV-1-associated myelopathy (HAM/TSP). As DNA, the CDR3 is TGTGCCAGCAGCCCGGGGTTCGCCTTCGGTCTAACCCTCGCAACAGATACGCAGTATTTT. It is translated as CASSPGFAFGLTLATDTQYF.